These T cell receptor beta chains were read from a single sample in a study of T-cell memory formation after mild COVID-19. TCRdb re-called the 5' RACE reads with MiXCR, one entry per CDR3 protein. Of about 170,000 distinct CDR3 sequences listed, 13% were seen once; the top ten hold more than 3%. What was sequenced was PBMCs or a T cell subset sorted from them (not recorded which). The receptors originated from a young man who had mild COVID-19 (a few samples of this study predate the infection). Cell type and time point are not known. The CDR3 runs from the conserved cysteine through the conserved F or W. Each record gives: D gene, clone size, J gene, V gene, CDR3 protein, CDR3 DNA. A D gene is named only where the DNA matches it firmly. Where a row states a size, it is once, few, many or the class of an expanded clone; other rows omit it.

TRBD2	-	TRBJ2-3	TRBV9	CASTLAGGSTDTQYF	TGTGCCAGCACCCTAGCGGGGGGCAGCACAGATACGCAGTATTTT
-	few	TRBJ2-2	TRBV5-1	CASKKRTTTGELFF	TGCGCCAGCAAGAAAAGGACTACCACCGGGGAGCTGTTTTTT
-	-	TRBJ1-1	TRBV4-1	CASSQDPEADTEAFF	TGCGCCAGCAGCCAAGATCCCGAGGCCGACACTGAAGCTTTCTTT
TRBD2	-	TRBJ2-3	TRBV10-3	CAISESEEGAGQVDTQYF	TGTGCCATCAGTGAGTCCGAGGAGGGAGCGGGGCAGGTGGATACGCAGTATTTT
-	-	TRBJ1-3	TRBV14	CASSQILLRNTIYF	TGTGCCAGCAGCCAAATTTTGCTCAGAAACACCATATATTTT
TRBD1	few	TRBJ1-5	TRBV5-1	CASSLDDRGPQHF	TGCGCCAGCAGCTTGGACGACAGGGGACCCCAGCATTTT
-	few	TRBJ1-3	TRBV5-1	CASSLSGDSGNTIYF	TGCGCCAGCAGCTTGTCCGGAGACTCTGGAAACACCATATATTTT
TRBD2	-	TRBJ2-3	TRBV19	CASSIDGAGITDTQYF	TGTGCCAGTAGTATAGATGGAGCGGGGATCACAGATACGCAGTATTTT
-	many	TRBJ2-7	TRBV6-6	CASRIPGESYEQYF	TGTGCCAGCAGAATCCCAGGGGAATCCTACGAGCAGTACTTC
-	-	TRBJ2-1	TRBV10-3	CAISKTGVSGEQFF	TGTGCCATCAGCAAGACGGGGGTATCAGGTGAGCAGTTCTTC
TRBD2	few	TRBJ2-5	TRBV10-3	CAISESGLVAGETQYF	TGTGCCATCAGTGAATCCGGGCTCGTAGCGGGAGAGACCCAGTACTTC
TRBD1	few	TRBJ2-5	TRBV5-1	CASSPKGQPRETQYF	TGCGCCAGCAGCCCGAAGGGACAGCCGCGGGAGACCCAGTACTTC
TRBD1	few	TRBJ2-7	TRBV7-9	CASSRDRASTYEQYF	TGTGCCAGCAGCCGTGACAGGGCATCAACCTACGAGCAGTACTTC
-	many	TRBJ2-3	TRBV27	CASSLRTPDTDTQYF	TGTGCCAGCAGTTTAAGGACTCCTGACACAGATACGCAGTATTTT
TRBD1	-	TRBJ2-1	TRBV2	CASSDRQGLYNEQFF	TGTGCCAGCAGTGATAGACAGGGGCTTTACAATGAGCAGTTCTTC
TRBD2	few	TRBJ2-5	TRBV20-1	CSARPTSGDLQETQYF	TGCAGTGCTAGACCGACTAGCGGGGATCTCCAAGAGACCCAGTACTTC
-	-	TRBJ2-5	TRBV2	CASSGFEQSLGTQYF	TGTGCCAGCAGTGGGTTCGAGCAATCCTTGGGGACCCAGTACTTC
-	few	TRBJ2-3	TRBV7-9	CASSRYTDTQYF	TGTGCCAGCAGCCGCTACACAGATACGCAGTATTTT
-	-	TRBJ2-5	TRBV5-6	CASSPVGVQETQYF	TGTGCCAGCAGCCCCGTCGGGGTACAAGAGACCCAGTACTTC
-	many	TRBJ1-1	TRBV4-3	CASSQDISGSSEAFF	TGCGCCAGCAGCCAAGATATTTCTGGGAGCAGTGAAGCTTTCTTT
-	-	TRBJ2-1	TRBV6-5	CASTPGGQGNEQFF	TGTGCCAGCACCCCCGGGGGGCAAGGCAATGAGCAGTTCTTC
-	once	TRBJ1-1	TRBV5-1	CASHLGTGNTEAFF	TGCGCCAGCCACCTTGGGACGGGGAACACTGAAGCTTTCTTT
-	few	TRBJ2-1	TRBV3-1	CASSHWTTEQFF	TGTGCCAGCAGCCATTGGACGACGGAGCAGTTCTTC
TRBD1	many	TRBJ2-5	TRBV23-1	CASSRVRGRSQETQYF	TGCGCCAGCAGCCGAGTGAGGGGGCGAAGCCAAGAGACCCAGTACTTC
-	-	TRBJ1-4	TRBV5-6	CASSLAGEEKLFF	TGTGCCAGCAGCTTGGCCGGGGAGGAAAAACTGTTTTTT
-	few	TRBJ1-5	TRBV7-2	CASSSGYSQPQHF	TGTGCCAGCAGCTCAGGGTATAGTCAGCCCCAGCATTTT
-	-	TRBJ1-3	TRBV7-9	CASSLESGNTIYF	TGTGCCAGCAGCTTAGAGAGTGGAAACACCATATATTTT
-	many	TRBJ2-7	TRBV7-9	CASSLRGAFYEQYF	TGTGCCAGCAGCCTTCGGGGGGCCTTCTACGAGCAGTACTTC